This entry describes one T cell receptor beta chain. The data belong to a study of neoadjuvant anti-PD-1 for oral cavity cancer. Sequencing was performed with immunoSEQ multiplex PCR; in TCRdb, only in-frame clones are kept and a portion is missing. Counted here are tens of thousands of clones, over 35% occurring once; the ten biggest clones make up around 40%. V shed 2 bases and J 7 bases; nucleotides not matched to a gene: 11. CDR1 is SGDLS, CDR2 YYNGEE, per germline. This CDR3 is 15 amino acids long. Time point defined: after neoadjuvant nivolumab, at surgical resection. The starting material was tumor tissue, obtained after nivolumab (anti-PD-1) treatment. The clonotype was recovered from a person aged 35-79 years with oral cavity squamous cell carcinoma. The genes are TRBV9 and TRBJ2-7; 8 bases are a match to TRBD1. Written as DNA, the CDR3 is TGTGCCAGCAGCGTCAGAGCAGGGGGCTATGGTGAGCAGTACTTC. This encodes CASSVRAGGYGEQYF.